These 21 T cell receptor beta chains share one sample of origin, sequenced in a study of molecular identifiers for immune sequencing clone quantification. TCRdb itself ran the PCR reads through MiXCR, one entry per CDR3 protein. The table shows some 100,000 distinct CDR3 sequences, with roughly 20% occurring only once. Sequenced sample: naive CD8+ T cells from blood, with Jurkat cell RNA spiked in. Documented subset: FACS-sorted CD8+CD4-CCR7+CD45RA+ naive T cells. Receptors originate from a human donor in good health. Some libraries in this study had Jurkat cell RNA spiked in.

This clonotype has at least ten counts. CDR3 region: CAFGRGQASTDTQYF. The CDR3 DNA reads as TGTGCGTTCGGCAGGGGACAGGCTAGCACAGATACGCAGTATTTT. The V call is TRBV5-4, the J call TRBJ2-3, with 8 bases identical to TRBD1. Germline CDR1 is SGHNT and CDR2 is YYREEE (reference sequence). The CDR3 runs 15 residues.

There are many counts of this clonotype. CDR3 region: CASSLVATSYNEQFF. The CDR3 DNA sequence: TGTGCCAGCAGCTTAGTGGCCACCTCCTACAATGAGCAGTTCTTC. The V call is TRBV7-3, the J call TRBJ2-1, with D unclear. The CDR3 spans 15 residues. Germline-derived CDR1 and CDR2 are SGHTA and FQGTGA. V lost 2 bases and J lost 0, with 8 bases in between. Using reference TRBV7-3 and TRBJ2-1 for the parts outside the CDR3, the full variable domain is GAGVSQTPSNKVTEKGKYVELRCDPISGHTALYWYRQSLGQGPEFLIYFQGTGAADDSGLPNDRFFAVRPEGSVSTLKIQRTERGDSAVYLCASSLVATSYNEQFFGPGTRLTVL.

For this clonotype: A junction boundary mismatches the germline segment, possibly from a read error. The rearrangement joins TRBV4-3 to TRBJ2-3, with a tentative D call TRBD2 (5 bases). The CDR3 has 13 amino acids. Germline values: CDR1 LGHNA, CDR2 YSLEER. CDR3 DNA: TGCGCCAGCAGCCAAGACCGGGGTAGTTCGAGGTATTTC. It codes for CASSQDRGSSRYF.

This clonotype was picked up many times. V is TRBV19 and J is TRBJ2-7; D may correspond to TRBD1 or TRBD2 (9 bases each). Trimming removed 6 bases from V and 0 bases from J, with 24 bases in between. Germline CDR1 is LNHDA and CDR2 is SQIVND (reference sequence). CDR3 length: 18 residues. CDR3 amino acids: CASRGQGSGSGVSYEQYF. The CDR3 DNA reads TGTGCCAGTAGGGGACAGGGTAGCGGGAGCGGGGTCTCCTACGAGCAGTACTTC.

There are many counts of this clonotype. V usage is TRBV6-5 and J usage is TRBJ2-7, with D possibly matching TRBD1 (6 bases). This CDR3 has 14 amino acids. The germline V gene has CDR1 MNHEY and CDR2 SVGAGI. Trimming removed 2 bases at V and 4 bases at J, with 12 bases between. The CDR3 region has the DNA TGTGCCAGCAGTTACGGACAGACCGCTTACGAGCAGTACTTC. Encoded protein: CASSYGQTAYEQYF.

Note on this clonotype: One base away lies a much larger clone, so this may be a sequencing read error. The rearrangement joins TRBV3-1 to TRBJ2-7; 7 bases line up with TRBD1. This CDR3 comprises 19 residues. The V and J ends lost 1 base and 2 bases, in that order; junction bases with no gene match: 17. Germline V lookup: CDR1 LGHDT, CDR2 YNNKEL (reference sequence). In nucleotides, the CDR3 is TGTGCCAGCAGCCAAGCGGCGGTAGACACCGGGACAGTAACCTACGAGCAGTACTTC. As protein: CASSQAAVDTGTVTYEQYF.

This clonotype has at least ten counts. The chain joins TRBV3-1 to TRBJ2-7; the D gene is possibly TRBD1 (6 bases). CDR1 and CDR2 from the germline V gene are LGHDT and YNNKEL (reference sequence). The V end lost 4 bases, the J end lost 2 bases, and 15 bases lay between the germline ends. CDR3 length equals 15 residues. The CDR3 spells CASSRDQGSAYEQYF. The CDR3 region has the DNA TGTGCCAGCAGCCGGGACCAGGGGAGTGCCTACGAGCAGTACTTC.

This clonotype occurred many times. Sequence at one end of the junction differs from germline and may be a read error. This sequence joins TRBV18 and TRBJ1-1; D perhaps matches TRBD1 (6 bases). The CDR3 sequence is 16 residues long. Germline CDR1 is KGHSH and CDR2 is LQKENI. The CDR3 protein is CASSTPTLGAGTEAFF. CDR3 nucleotides: TGTGCCAGCTCAACACCGACGTTGGGGGCAGGCACTGAAGCTTTCTTT. The full variable domain, its missing parts supplied by reference TRBV18 and TRBJ1-1, is NAGVMQNPRHLVRRRGQEARLRCSPMKGHSHVYWYRQLPEEGLKFMVYLQKENIIDESGMPKERFSAEFPKEGPSILRIQQVVRGDSAAYFCASSTPTLGAGTEAFFGQGTRLTVV.

This clonotype was picked up many times. The J gene is TRBJ1-5, the V gene TRBV12-3 or TRBV12-4; 7 nucleotides match TRBD1. The trim removed 5 bases at V and 2 bases at J, leaving 6 bases unmatched. CDR3 length: 15 residues. CDR3 in amino acids: CASSLYTGGNQPQHF. The CDR3 DNA is TGTGCCAGCAGTCTTTATACAGGGGGCAATCAGCCCCAGCATTTT.

This clonotype was seen at least ten times. The J gene is TRBJ2-7, the V gene TRBV10-3, with 7 bases fitting TRBD1. The CDR3 has 14 residues. J gave up 6 bases and V 0 bases, and 5 bases lay outside the gene matches. The germline gives CDR1 ENHRY, CDR2 SYGVKD. CDR3 protein: CAISESGTGVEQYF. In DNA form, the CDR3 reads TGTGCCATCAGTGAGTCGGGTACAGGGGTCGAGCAGTACTTC.

This chain connects TRBV19 to TRBJ1-5; D possibly corresponds to TRBD1 (5 bases). Germline CDR1 and CDR2: LNHDA and SQIVND (reference sequence). Trimming shortened V by 0 bases and J by 3 bases, and 21 bases separated the two germline ends. The CDR3 sequence is 19 residues long. The CDR3 coding sequence is TGTGCCAGTAGTATAGATCCCGGTTCGGGGGGGTCCAACAATCAGCCCCAGCATTTT. Protein product: CASSIDPGSGGSNNQPQHF.

This clonotype appeared a few times. V usage is TRBV9 and J usage is TRBJ2-2; D gene ambiguous. The length of the CDR3 is 16 residues. Per germline, CDR1 SGDLS and CDR2 YYNGEE. Between the trimmed V and J ends, which lost 4 bases and 1 base, there was a span of 14 bases. The CDR3 DNA sequence: TGTGCCAGCAGCCACGAGGCTAGTGTGAACACCGGGGAGCTGTTTTTT. Amino acid sequence: CASSHEASVNTGELFF.

This clonotype was seen at least ten times. The rearrangement uses TRBV28 and TRBJ2-5, with TRBD2 matching over 7 bases. Germline CDR1 MDHEN, CDR2 SYDVKM. J was trimmed by 5 bases and V by 8 bases; bases with no gene match: 8. The CDR3 contains 13 residues. CDR3 bases: TGTGCCAGCTCCCCGGACGGGGGGGAGACCCAGTACTTC. Its translation: CASSPDGGETQYF.

This clonotype was seen more than once but under ten times. The V gene is TRBV19, the J gene TRBJ2-1; 7 bases are shared with TRBD1. The V segment lost 3 bases and the J segment 5 bases; nucleotides outside the gene matches: 7. The germline V gene has CDR1 LNHDA and CDR2 SQIVND (reference sequence). The CDR3 is 15 residues long. CDR3 DNA sequence: TGTGCCAGTAGTATGGCCGGGACAGCGAACAATGAGCAGTTCTTC. The encoded protein is CASSMAGTANNEQFF.

This clonotype has ten or more counts. V is TRBV20-1 and J is TRBJ2-1; tentatively, D is TRBD1 (6 bases). The CDR3 covers 15 residues. Deletions cut 1 base from V and 1 base from J, with 11 bases between. Germline loops: CDR1 DFQATT, CDR2 SNEGSKA (reference sequence). CDR3 sequence: CSARGTALSYNEQFF. CDR3 DNA sequence: TGCAGTGCTAGAGGGACAGCCCTTTCCTACAATGAGCAGTTCTTC.

This chain connects TRBV6-5 to TRBJ2-2; TRBD1 might be the D (7 bases). Per the germline V gene, CDR1 is MNHEY and CDR2 is SVGAGI. The CDR3 has 17 amino acids. V was shortened by 4 bases and J by 7 bases, with 22 bases between the two germline ends. CDR3 amino acids: CASSSPRGARRSGELFF. In DNA form, the CDR3 reads TGTGCCAGCAGTTCACCCAGGGGGGCTAGGAGGAGCGGGGAGCTGTTTTTT.

This clonotype was seen at least ten times. This sequence joins TRBV11-2 and TRBJ2-3, with 14 bases identical to TRBD2. The length of the CDR3 is 16 residues. Germline CDR1 is SGHAT and CDR2 is FQNNGV. J gave up 3 bases and V 5 bases, and 4 bases lay outside the gene matches. The CDR3 region is CASSLGLAGVTDTQYF. CDR3 sequence (DNA): TGTGCCAGCAGCCTGGGACTAGCGGGAGTTACAGATACGCAGTATTTT.

As for this clonotype: With a much larger clone just one base away, this may be a read error. The chain has TRBV7-2 and TRBJ2-7; perhaps TRBD2 as D (5 bases). The germline gives CDR1 SGHTA, CDR2 FQGNSA. The CDR3 is 13 residues long. In DNA form, the CDR3 reads TGTGCCAGCAGCTTGTGGGAGAACTACAAGCAGTACTTC. Translating gives CASSLWENYKQYF.

This clonotype was detected a few times. It is likely a read error, because the conserved phenylalanine at the end of the CDR3 is missing. The chain links TRBV19 to TRBJ2-7; D is undetermined. The germline gives CDR1 LNHDA, CDR2 SQIVND (reference sequence). V dropped 3 bases and J dropped 7 bases, with 7 bases sitting between them. This CDR3 is built from 11 residues. CDR3 protein: CASSIGTEQYS. CDR3 nucleotide sequence: TGTGCCAGTAGTATTGGTACAGAGCAGTACTCC.

As to this clonotype: This may be a read error: a much more frequent sequence differs by one nucleotide. J is TRBJ1-1 and V is TRBV30, with D hard to call. V lost 4 bases to trimming and J lost 7 bases, with 10 bases between them. Germline CDR1 is GTSNPN and CDR2 is SVGIG (reference sequence). The CDR3 covers 11 residues. The DNA for the CDR3 is TGTGCCTGGACCGACCGCATTGAAGCTTTCTTT. Translating it yields CAWTDRIEAFF. Looking up the rest from reference TRBV30 and TRBJ1-1 gives the full variable domain: SQTIHQWPATLVQPVGSPLSLECTVEGTSNPNLYWYRQAAGRGLQLLFYSVGIGQISSEVPQNLSASRPQDRQFILSSKKLLLSDSGFYLCAWTDRIEAFFGQGTRLTVV.

This clonotype has more than one count but fewer than ten. The V gene is TRBV10-2, the J gene TRBJ2-7; D is possibly TRBD2 (5 bases). The CDR3 totals 16 residues. CDR1 and CDR2 (germline): WSHSY, SAAADI. V was pared by 3 bases and J by 0 bases, with 15 bases between. The CDR3, as DNA: TGCGCCAGCAGTGACCCGGTGGGCGGACTCTCCTACGAGCAGTACTTC. Amino acid sequence: CASSDPVGGLSYEQYF.